The present entry profiles one T cell receptor (beta chain) with its context. The data stem from a study of blood T cell repertoires in COVID-19. Background on the study: Sites across the United States, Italy and Spain contributed samples from acute and convalescent COVID-19.

The CDR3 extends over 13 amino acids. V was clipped by 2 bases and J by 3 bases, with 8 bases between them. Germline V gives CDR1 PRHDT, CDR2 FYEKMQ (reference sequence). Profiling relied on immunoSEQ multiplex PCR, and the TCRdb table lists in-frame clones only, not all of them. Among some 110,000 clones listed, 80% to 85% were seen once. Material: PBMCs or T cells enriched from blood (not recorded which). This chain joins TRBV13 and TRBJ2-7; a weak D match, TRBD2 (6 bases). The source of this sequence is a young woman who had recovered from COVID-19. In nucleotides, the CDR3 is TGTGCCAGCAGCTTAACTAGCAGCTACGAGCAGTACTTC. Encoded protein: CASSLTSSYEQYF.